This TCR beta chain was captured by sequencing in a study of neurological immune-mediated disorders. Trimming took off 6 bases at V and 3 bases at J, with 16 bases between the two ends. The CDR3 is made up of 14 amino acids. CDR1 is SGHDT and CDR2 is YYEEEE in the germline V gene. The cDNA came from 5'RACE, which used 10-nucleotide random UMIs. TCRdb reanalysed the 5' RACE reads using MiXCR and keeps one entry per CDR3 protein. This sample has fewer than 40,000 distinct CDR3 sequences, with about 12% found just once. As to time point: longitudinal time-point 2. The V call is TRBV5-6, the J call TRBJ2-7; the D gene is possibly TRBD2 (5 bases). The specimen sequenced was PBMCs. The origin of this receptor is a middle-aged woman in good health. The CDR3 nucleotides read TGTGCCAGCACCCAACGACGGGGTCGCTACGAGCAGTACTTC. This gives the protein CASTQRRGRYEQYF.